The clone carrying this TCR beta chain was counted ten times or more. As yet, its antigen is unknown. This entry is derived from a study of T cells in Graves' hyperthyroidism and ophthalmopathy. Study outcomes and limitations: By a 13 V-J model, ophthalmopathy was set apart from stable hyperthyroidism. Most expanded thyroid clonotypes above 0.001 recurred in blood.

Using RNA transcripts as the source, TCR beta CDR3 regions were amplified. During a first-round RT-PCR of the TCR CDR3, the HTBI primer set was used. Each CDR3 protein gets one entry after TCRdb re-called the multiplex PCR reads with MiXCR. This sample has some 600,000 distinct CDR3 sequences; 14% occur once, and the top ten carry roughly 5.5%. Diagnoses were made from clinical symptoms, serum measures (thyroxine and TRAb), thyroid ultrasound and orbital computed tomography. Blood was drawn at first hyperthyroidism diagnosis, before any ophthalmopathy symptoms. The sample consisted of blood. The clonotype comes from a woman in her 30s with Graves' hyperthyroidism that later progressed to Graves' ophthalmopathy.

In nucleotides, the CDR3 is TGCAGTGTCTCATTCGCAGATACGCAGTATTTT. Encoded protein: CSVSFADTQYF. V and J are TRBV20-1 and TRBJ2-3; D unresolved. Germline-derived CDR1 and CDR2 are DFQATT and SNEGSKA (reference sequence). The CDR3 covers 11 residues. The V end was cut by 7 bases, the J end by 4 bases, with 9 bases between.